The clone carrying this T cell receptor beta chain is a singleton in its sample. CDR3 length: 16 amino acids. Trimming took 0 bases from V and 7 from J; bases not matched to a gene: 11. Looked up from germline, CDR1 is ENHRY and CDR2 is SYGVKD. This entry is derived from a study of blood T cell repertoires in COVID-19. Study overall: PBMCs, B-cell-depleted T cells, or T cells were the source of the cDNA or gDNA that made up the material.

In the original analysis: Amplified reference gene primers provided the basis for estimating nucleated cell counts. The repertoire was sequenced with immunoSEQ multiplex PCR; TCRdb's copy has only in-frame clones and lacks some. The V and J calls and clone size are taken from that table; D and trimming were inferred from the DNA. The sample includes 200,000 to 250,000 clones, 65% to 90% of them seen just once. The receptor was isolated from a man aged 50 to 59 with acute or convalescent COVID-19. The specimen was peripheral blood. The chain is built from TRBV10-3 and TRBJ2-5; 7 bases map to TRBD2. Here the CDR3 reads CAISESPAGPRGTQYF. As DNA, the CDR3 is TGTGCCATCAGTGAGTCGCCAGCGGGGCCTCGGGGGACCCAGTACTTC.